Sequencing of this TCR beta chain was carried out in a study of blood T cell repertoires in COVID-19. Study summary: Samples representing acute and convalescent COVID-19 were sourced from the United States, Italy and Spain.

The CDR3 length is 13 residues. V was trimmed by 6 bases and J by 0 bases, leaving 6 bases between them. Germline CDR1 and CDR2: SQVTM and ANQGSEA. Profiled with immunoSEQ multiplex PCR; TCRdb holds only in-frame clones, not every one. Counted here are about 78,000 clones, over 75% occurring once; the ten biggest clones make up around 10%. This receptor was obtained from a human donor in a cohort sampled during active COVID-19. The chain is built from TRBV29-1 and TRBJ2-6; D unresolved. The specimen sequenced was peripheral blood. The CDR3 sequence: CSVQPSGANVLTF. The CDR3 DNA follows: TGCAGCGTACAGCCCTCTGGGGCCAACGTCCTGACTTTC.